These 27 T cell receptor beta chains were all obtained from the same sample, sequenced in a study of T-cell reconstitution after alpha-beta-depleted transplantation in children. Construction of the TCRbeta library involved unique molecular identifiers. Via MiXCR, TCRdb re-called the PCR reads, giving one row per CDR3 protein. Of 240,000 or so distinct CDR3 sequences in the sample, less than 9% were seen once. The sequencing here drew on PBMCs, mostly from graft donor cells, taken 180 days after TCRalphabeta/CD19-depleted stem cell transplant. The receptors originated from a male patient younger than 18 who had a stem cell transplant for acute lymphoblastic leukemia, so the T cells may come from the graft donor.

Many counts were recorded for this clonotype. CDR3 loop: CASSYSGSLSGNTIYF. CDR3 in DNA: TGTGCCAGCAGTTACTCAGGATCACTCTCTGGAAACACCATATATTTT. V usage is TRBV6-5 and J usage is TRBJ1-3; D ambiguous. Germline V gives CDR1 MNHEY, CDR2 SVGAGI. Trimming shortened V by 0 bases and J by 0 bases, and 9 bases separated the two germline ends. The CDR3 length is 16 residues.

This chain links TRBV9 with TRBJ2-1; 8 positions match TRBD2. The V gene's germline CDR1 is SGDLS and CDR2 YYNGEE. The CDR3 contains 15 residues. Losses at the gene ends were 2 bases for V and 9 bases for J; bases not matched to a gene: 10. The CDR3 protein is CASSVSGTSRSEQFF. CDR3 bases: TGTGCCAGCAGCGTTTCCGGGACTAGTAGGAGTGAGCAGTTCTTC.

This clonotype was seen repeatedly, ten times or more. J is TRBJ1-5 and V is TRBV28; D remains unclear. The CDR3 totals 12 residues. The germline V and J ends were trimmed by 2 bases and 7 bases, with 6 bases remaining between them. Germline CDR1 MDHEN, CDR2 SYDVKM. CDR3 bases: TGTGCCAGCAGTTTAATGGGGCAGCCCCAGCATTTT. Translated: CASSLMGQPQHF.

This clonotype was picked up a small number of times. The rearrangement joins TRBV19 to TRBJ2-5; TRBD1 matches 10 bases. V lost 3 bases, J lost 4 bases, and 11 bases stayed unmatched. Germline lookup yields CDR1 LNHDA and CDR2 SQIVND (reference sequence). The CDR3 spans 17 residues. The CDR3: CASSIYPDRGSGETQYF. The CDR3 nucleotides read TGTGCCAGTAGTATCTACCCGGACAGGGGGAGTGGAGAGACCCAGTACTTC.

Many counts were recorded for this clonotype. CDR3 loop: CASSYIRGLGAANTEAFF. CDR3 nucleotide sequence: TGTGCCAGCAGTTACATTCGGGGATTAGGGGCAGCGAACACTGAAGCTTTCTTT. The chain is built from TRBV6-5 and TRBJ1-1; a weak D match, TRBD1 (5 bases). Germline V gene data show CDR1 as MNHEY and CDR2 as SVGAGI. V shed 2 bases and J shed 1 base, with 20 bases lying between them. The length of the CDR3 is 18 residues.

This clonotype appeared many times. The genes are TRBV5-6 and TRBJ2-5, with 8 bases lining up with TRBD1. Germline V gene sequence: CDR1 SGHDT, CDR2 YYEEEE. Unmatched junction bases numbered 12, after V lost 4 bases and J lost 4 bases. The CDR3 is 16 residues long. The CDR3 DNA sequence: TGTGCCAGCAGCCTACGGACAGGGTACTTAGGAGAGACCCAGTACTTC. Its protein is CASSLRTGYLGETQYF.

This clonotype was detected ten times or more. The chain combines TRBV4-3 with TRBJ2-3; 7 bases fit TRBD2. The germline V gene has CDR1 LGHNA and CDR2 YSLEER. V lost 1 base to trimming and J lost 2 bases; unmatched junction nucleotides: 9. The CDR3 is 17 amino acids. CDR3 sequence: CASSQGPASGYTDTQYF. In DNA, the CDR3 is TGCGCCAGCAGCCAAGGCCCGGCTAGCGGATACACAGATACGCAGTATTTT.

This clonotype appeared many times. CDR3 in DNA: TGCGCCAGCAACGGCGACAGGGGGAACACCGGGGAGCTGTTTTTT. Translated: CASNGDRGNTGELFF. V is TRBV5-1 and J is TRBJ2-2; 8 bases fit TRBD1. CDR1 is SGHRS, CDR2 YFSETQ, per germline. V was pared by 6 bases and J by 1 base, with 5 bases of the junction left unmatched. The CDR3 consists of 15 residues.

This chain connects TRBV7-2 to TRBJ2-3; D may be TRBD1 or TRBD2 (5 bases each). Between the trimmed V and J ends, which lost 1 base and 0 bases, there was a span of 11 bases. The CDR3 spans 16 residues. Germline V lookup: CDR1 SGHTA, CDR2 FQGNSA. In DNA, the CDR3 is TGTGCCAGCAGCTTAGGCCTGGGGGTTAGCACAGATACGCAGTATTTT. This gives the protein CASSLGLGVSTDTQYF.

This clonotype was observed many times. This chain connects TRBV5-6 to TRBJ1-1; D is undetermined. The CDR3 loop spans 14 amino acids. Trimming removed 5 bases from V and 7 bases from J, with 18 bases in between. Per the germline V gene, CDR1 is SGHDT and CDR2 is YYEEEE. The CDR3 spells CASSEGGSDREAFF. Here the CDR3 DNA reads TGTGCCAGCAGTGAAGGAGGATCAGACCGTGAAGCTTTCTTT. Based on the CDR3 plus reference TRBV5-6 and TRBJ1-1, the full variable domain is DAGVTQSPTHLIKTRGQQVTLRCSPKSGHDTVSWYQQALGQGPQFIFQYYEEEERQRGNFPDRFSGHQFPNYSSELNVNALLLGDSALYLCASSEGGSDREAFFGQGTRLTVV.

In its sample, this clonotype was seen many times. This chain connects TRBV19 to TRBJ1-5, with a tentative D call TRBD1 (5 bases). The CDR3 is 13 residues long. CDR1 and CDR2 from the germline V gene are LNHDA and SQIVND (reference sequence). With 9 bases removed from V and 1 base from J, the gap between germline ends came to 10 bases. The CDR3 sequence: CASTGGSNQPQHF. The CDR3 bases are TGTGCCAGCACCGGGGGGAGCAATCAGCCCCAGCATTTT.

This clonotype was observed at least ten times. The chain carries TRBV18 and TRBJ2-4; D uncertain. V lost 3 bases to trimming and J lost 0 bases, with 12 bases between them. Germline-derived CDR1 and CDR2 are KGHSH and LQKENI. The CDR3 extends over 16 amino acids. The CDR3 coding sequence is TGTGCCAGCTCACCCGGCGAGTTACTAGCCAAAAACATTCAGTACTTC. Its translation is CASSPGELLAKNIQYF.

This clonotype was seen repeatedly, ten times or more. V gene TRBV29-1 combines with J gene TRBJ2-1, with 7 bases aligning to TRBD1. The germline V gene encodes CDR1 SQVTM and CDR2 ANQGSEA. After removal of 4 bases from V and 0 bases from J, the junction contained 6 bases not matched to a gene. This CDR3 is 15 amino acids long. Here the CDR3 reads CSVGGGESSYNEQFF. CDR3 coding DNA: TGCAGCGTTGGAGGGGGCGAAAGCTCCTACAATGAGCAGTTCTTC.

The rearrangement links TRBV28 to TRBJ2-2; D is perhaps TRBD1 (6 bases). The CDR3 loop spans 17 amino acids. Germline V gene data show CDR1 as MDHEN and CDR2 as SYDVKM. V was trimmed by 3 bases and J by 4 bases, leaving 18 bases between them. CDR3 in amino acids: CASSLRVPRGITGELFF. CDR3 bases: TGTGCCAGCAGTTTGAGGGTTCCCAGGGGAATCACCGGGGAGCTGTTTTTT.

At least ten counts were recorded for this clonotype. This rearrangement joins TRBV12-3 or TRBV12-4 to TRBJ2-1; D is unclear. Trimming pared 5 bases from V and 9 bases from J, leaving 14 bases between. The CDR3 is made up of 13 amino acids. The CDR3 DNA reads TGTGCCAGCAGTCCGGCACCAGTTATTGAGCAGTTCTTC. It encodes CASSPAPVIEQFF.

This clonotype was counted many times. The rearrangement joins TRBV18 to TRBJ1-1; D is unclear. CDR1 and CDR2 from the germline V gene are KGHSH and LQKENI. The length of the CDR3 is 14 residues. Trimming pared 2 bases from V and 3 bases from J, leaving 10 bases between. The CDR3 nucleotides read TGTGCCAGCTCACCATCACAGAGGTACACTGAAGCTTTCTTT. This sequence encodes CASSPSQRYTEAFF.

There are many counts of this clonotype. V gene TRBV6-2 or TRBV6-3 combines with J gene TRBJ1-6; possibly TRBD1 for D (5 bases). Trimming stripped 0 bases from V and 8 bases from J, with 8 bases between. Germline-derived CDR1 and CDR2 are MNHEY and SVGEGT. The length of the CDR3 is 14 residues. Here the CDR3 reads CASSYSNRYSPLHF. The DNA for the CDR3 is TGTGCCAGCAGTTACTCGAACAGGTATTCACCCCTCCACTTT.

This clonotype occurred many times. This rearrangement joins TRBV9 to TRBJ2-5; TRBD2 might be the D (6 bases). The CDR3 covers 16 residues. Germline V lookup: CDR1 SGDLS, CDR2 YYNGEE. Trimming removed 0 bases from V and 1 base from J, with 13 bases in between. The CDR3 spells CASSVAPASVQETQYF. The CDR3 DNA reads TGTGCCAGCAGCGTAGCCCCGGCTAGCGTCCAAGAGACCCAGTACTTC.

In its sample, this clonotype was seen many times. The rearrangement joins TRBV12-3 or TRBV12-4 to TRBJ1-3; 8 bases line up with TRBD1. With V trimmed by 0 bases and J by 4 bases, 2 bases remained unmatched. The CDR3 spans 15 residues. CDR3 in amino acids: CASSLADRAGNTIYF. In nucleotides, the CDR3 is TGTGCCAGCAGTTTAGCGGACAGGGCCGGAAACACCATATATTTT.

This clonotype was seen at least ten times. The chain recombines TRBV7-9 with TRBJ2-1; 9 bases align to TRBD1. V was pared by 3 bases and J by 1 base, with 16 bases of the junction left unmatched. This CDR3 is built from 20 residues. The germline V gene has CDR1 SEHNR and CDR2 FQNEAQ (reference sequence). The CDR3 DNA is TGTGCCAGCAGCTTCCTATCGGTCCTCCGCGGGACAGGGTCCTACAATGAGCAGTTCTTC. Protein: CASSFLSVLRGTGSYNEQFF.

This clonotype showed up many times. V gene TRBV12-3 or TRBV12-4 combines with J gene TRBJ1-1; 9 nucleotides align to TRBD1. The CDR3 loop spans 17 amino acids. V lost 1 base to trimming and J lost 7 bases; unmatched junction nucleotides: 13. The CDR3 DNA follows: TGTGCCAGCAGTTTAGGGCCCCCCGGACAGGGGTTTGGTGAAGCTTTCTTT. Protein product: CASSLGPPGQGFGEAFF.

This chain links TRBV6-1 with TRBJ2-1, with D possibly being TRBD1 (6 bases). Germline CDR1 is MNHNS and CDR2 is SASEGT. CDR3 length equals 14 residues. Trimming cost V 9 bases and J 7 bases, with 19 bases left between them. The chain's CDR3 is CASPGAGSGNEQFF. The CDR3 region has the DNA TGTGCCAGTCCAGGGGCAGGGTCTGGGAATGAGCAGTTCTTC.

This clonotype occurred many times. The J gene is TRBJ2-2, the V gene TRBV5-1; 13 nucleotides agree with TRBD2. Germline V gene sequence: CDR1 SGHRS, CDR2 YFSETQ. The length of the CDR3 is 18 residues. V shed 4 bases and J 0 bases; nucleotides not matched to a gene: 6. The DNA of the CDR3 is TGCGCCAGCAGCCTACTGGGGACTAGCGGGGCGAACACCGGGGAGCTGTTTTTT. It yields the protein CASSLLGTSGANTGELFF.

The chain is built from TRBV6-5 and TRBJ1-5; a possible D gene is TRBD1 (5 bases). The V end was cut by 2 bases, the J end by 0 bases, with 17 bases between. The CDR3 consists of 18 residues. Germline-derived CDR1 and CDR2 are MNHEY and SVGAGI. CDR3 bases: TGTGCCAGCAGTTACCCGGCAAGGGGAGGGTATAGCAATCAGCCCCAGCATTTT. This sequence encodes CASSYPARGGYSNQPQHF.

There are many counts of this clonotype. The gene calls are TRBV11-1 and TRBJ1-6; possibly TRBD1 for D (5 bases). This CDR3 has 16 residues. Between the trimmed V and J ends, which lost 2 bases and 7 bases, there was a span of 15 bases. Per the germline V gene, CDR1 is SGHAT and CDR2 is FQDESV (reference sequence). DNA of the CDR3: TGTGCCAGCAGCTTATGGAGTGGGGGTAGGAATTCACCCCTCCACTTT. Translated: CASSLWSGGRNSPLHF.

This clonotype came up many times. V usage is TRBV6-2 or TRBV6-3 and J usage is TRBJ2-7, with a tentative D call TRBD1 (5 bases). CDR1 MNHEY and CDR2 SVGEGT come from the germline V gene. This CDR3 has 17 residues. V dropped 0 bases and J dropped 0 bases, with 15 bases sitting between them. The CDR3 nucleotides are TGTGCCAGCAGTTACTCCCGTGGACATCATTACTCCTACGAGCAGTACTTC. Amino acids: CASSYSRGHHYSYEQYF.

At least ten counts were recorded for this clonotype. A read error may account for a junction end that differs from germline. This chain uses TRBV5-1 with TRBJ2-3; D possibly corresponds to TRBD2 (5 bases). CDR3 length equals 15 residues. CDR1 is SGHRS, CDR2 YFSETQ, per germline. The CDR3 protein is CASSLARGGTDTQYF. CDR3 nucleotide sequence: TGTGCCAGCAGCTTAGCGAGAGGAGGCACAGATACGCAGTATTTT.